This T cell receptor (beta chain) was recovered during a study of T cell responses to AZD1222 COVID-19 vaccine. Points from the study as a whole: Receipt of two AZD1222 doses was followed by a rise in Spike-specific TCR breadth and depth.

Note on this clone: The target antigen is unknown.

V shed 1 base, J shed 2 bases, and the junction held 8 bases outside the gene matches. Germline lookup yields CDR1 SGHNT and CDR2 YENEEA. The CDR3 is made up of 17 amino acids. Clones were sequenced by immunoSEQ multiplex PCR, and TCRdb holds only the in-frame ones, with some missing. This sample has approximately 190,000 clones, with under 95% found just once. The genes are TRBV11-3 and TRBJ2-5, with 9 bases aligning to TRBD1. This sample comprised peripheral blood, obtained on day 0 of AZD1222 vaccination. The TCR comes from an adult in good health. DNA for the CDR3: TGTGCCAGCAGCTTAGCCGGGCCGGGACAGGGTCAAGAGACCCAGTACTTC. Translation gives CASSLAGPGQGQETQYF. Supplemented by reference TRBV11-3 and TRBJ2-5, the full variable domain reads EAGVVQSPRYKIIEKKQPVAFWCNPISGHNTLYWYLQNLGQGPELLIRYENEEAVDDSQLPKDRFSAERLKGVDSTLKIQPAELGDSAVYLCASSLAGPGQGQETQYFGPGTRLLVL.